Following are 14 T cell receptor beta chains from one sample sequenced in a study of blood T cell repertoires in COVID-19. Libraries were prepared by immunoSEQ multiplex PCR; TCRdb keeps only in-frame clonotypes and omits some of them. The sample contains around 150,000 clones, about 84% of which appear only once. Sequencing used peripheral blood. The receptor set was obtained from a human donor in a cohort sampled during active COVID-19.

This chain links TRBV4-3 with TRBJ2-2, with 9 nucleotides matching TRBD2. The CDR3 covers 16 residues. V gave up 2 bases and J gave up 4 bases; unmatched junction bases: 5. The V gene's germline CDR1 is LGHNA and CDR2 YSLEER. As DNA, the CDR3 is TGCGCCAGCAGCCAAAAATTGGGACTAGCCACCGGGGAGCTGTTTTTT. It encodes CASSQKLGLATGELFF.

The rearrangement joins TRBV5-5 to TRBJ2-7; 8 bases fit TRBD2. The CDR3 consists of 16 residues. CDR1 is SGHKS, CDR2 YYEKEE, per germline (reference sequence). The V gene end was trimmed by 0 bases and the J gene end by 0 bases; junction bases not matched to a gene: 5. The CDR3 DNA follows: TGTGCCAGCAGCTTGGGAGCGGGGGCCCCCTCCTACGAGCAGTACTTC. As protein: CASSLGAGAPSYEQYF. Full variable domain (missing parts from reference TRBV5-5 and TRBJ2-7): DAGVTQSPTHLIKTRGQQVTLRCSPISGHKSVSWYQQVLGQGPQFIFQYYEKEERGRGNFPDRFSARQFPNYSSELNVNALLLGDSALYLCASSLGAGAPSYEQYFGPGTRLTVT.

The chain joins TRBV7-2 to TRBJ1-3; TRBD1 matches at 7 bases. Germline loops: CDR1 SGHTA, CDR2 FQGNSA. The trim removed 7 bases at V and 4 bases at J, leaving 7 bases unmatched. The CDR3 runs 14 residues. The chain's CDR3 is CASTLTGPGNTIYF. In nucleotides, the CDR3 is TGTGCCAGCACCCTGACAGGGCCGGGAAACACCATATATTTT.

The V and J genes are TRBV12-3 or TRBV12-4 and TRBJ2-5; D gene unclear. This CDR3 contains 13 residues. The V gene lost 0 bases and the J gene lost 10 bases, with 12 bases spanning the gap. This chain's CDR3 is CASSLAPSAIQYF. In DNA form, the CDR3 reads TGTGCCAGCAGTTTAGCCCCAAGCGCGATCCAGTACTTC.

The V gene is TRBV19, the J gene TRBJ2-3; 9 positions agree with TRBD1. This CDR3 comprises 15 residues. From germline, CDR1 is LNHDA and CDR2 SQIVND (reference sequence). Unmatched junction bases numbered 11, after V lost 10 bases and J lost 3 bases. CDR3 sequence: CATVDRGGPTDTQYF. Written as DNA, the CDR3 is TGTGCCACCGTGGACAGGGGAGGGCCAACAGATACGCAGTATTTT.

The chain combines TRBV7-2 with TRBJ2-5; TRBD2 might be the D (5 bases). The CDR3 runs 16 residues. Germline values: CDR1 SGHTA, CDR2 FQGNSA. Trimming pared 5 bases from V and 5 bases from J, leaving 21 bases between. The CDR3 DNA reads TGTGCCAGCAGCCTCAGGACTCAATCGGGCGGGGAGACCCAGTACTTC. Translated, it gives CASSLRTQSGGETQYF.

The chain links TRBV15 to TRBJ1-1; no firm D call. The germline V gene encodes CDR1 LNHNV and CDR2 YYDKDF (reference sequence). V was shortened by 1 base and J by 7 bases, with 22 bases between the two germline ends. The CDR3 runs 17 residues. The CDR3 spells CATSRARSTVVNFEAFF. The CDR3 bases are TGTGCCACCAGCAGAGCCCGATCAACAGTCGTAAATTTTGAAGCTTTCTTT.

J is TRBJ1-6 and V is TRBV7-2; D remains ambiguous. The CDR3 runs 14 residues. Trimming pared 3 bases from V and 4 bases from J, leaving 7 bases between. Germline V gene sequence: CDR1 SGHTA, CDR2 FQGNSA. In DNA form, the CDR3 reads TGTGCCAGCAGCTTGTTCAGTTATAATTCACCCCTCCACTTT. Residues: CASSLFSYNSPLHF.

The chain couples TRBV2 to TRBJ2-5; TRBD1 aligns across 7 bases. Per the germline V gene, CDR1 is SNHLY and CDR2 is FYNNEI. The CDR3 length is 14 residues. V shed 6 bases and J 1 base; nucleotides not matched to a gene: 5. In DNA, the CDR3 is TGTGCCAGCAGAGCCGGGACAGCCCAAGAGACCCAGTACTTC. This encodes CASRAGTAQETQYF.

In this sample, this clone turned up a few times. An end of the junction differs from the germline gene, which may be a read error. This CDR3 reads CASIYGTGRAEQYF. CDR3 bases: TGTGCCAGCATTTACGGGACAGGCCGAGCCGAGCAGTACTTC. This chain links TRBV6-5 with TRBJ2-7, with TRBD1 matching 8 bases. Germline CDR1 and CDR2: MNHEY and SVGAGI. The CDR3 sequence is 14 residues long.

The chain carries TRBV28 and TRBJ2-7, with 8 bases identical to TRBD1. The trim removed 5 bases at V and 7 bases at J, leaving 10 bases unmatched. The CDR3 runs to 14 residues. Germline V gene sequence: CDR1 MDHEN, CDR2 SYDVKM. The CDR3 here is CASSRSLRGREQYF. The CDR3 bases are TGTGCCAGCAGTCGCTCCCTCAGGGGGCGGGAGCAGTACTTC.

This chain uses TRBV9 with TRBJ1-1; D unclear. Germline CDR1 and CDR2: SGDLS and YYNGEE. With 0 bases removed from V and 0 bases from J, the gap between germline ends came to 9 bases. The CDR3 runs 15 residues. The CDR3 region is CASSVAGGVNTEAFF. In nucleotides, the CDR3 is TGTGCCAGCAGCGTAGCGGGCGGGGTGAACACTGAAGCTTTCTTT.

The rearrangement links TRBV9 to TRBJ2-2; D possibly corresponds to TRBD1 (6 bases). In germline, CDR1 is SGDLS, CDR2 YYNGEE. CDR3 length: 15 amino acids. V lost 4 bases, J lost 8 bases, and 18 bases lay in between. The CDR3 here is CASSLTYRVWGELFF. Written as DNA, the CDR3 is TGTGCCAGCAGCCTAACCTACAGGGTATGGGGGGAGCTGTTTTTT.

This chain joins TRBV11-1 and TRBJ2-5; 10 nucleotides align to TRBD1. The V gene end was trimmed by 2 bases and the J gene end by 1 base; junction bases not matched to a gene: 4. The CDR3 consists of 16 residues. Germline CDR1 is SGHAT and CDR2 is FQDESV (reference sequence). CDR3 nucleotide sequence: TGTGCCAGCAGCTTAAGGACAGGGGGGTCCCAAGAGACCCAGTACTTC. It yields the protein CASSLRTGGSQETQYF.